This TCR beta chain was recorded in a study of T-cell reconstitution after alpha-beta-depleted transplantation in children. This clonotype was observed a handful of times. Preparation of the TCRbeta library was carried out with unique molecular identifiers. A single record per CDR3 protein comes from TCRdb applying MiXCR to the PCR reads. The data show approximately 630,000 distinct CDR3 sequences, 13% seen once. V shed 3 bases and J shed 8 bases, with 16 bases lying between them. This CDR3 has 14 amino acids. The genes are TRBV12-3 or TRBV12-4 and TRBJ1-2; tentatively, D is TRBD1 (5 bases). This TCR was recovered from a girl aged 2-15 years with congenital amegakaryocytic thrombocytopenia, due to receive a stem cell transplant. The sample was PBMCs, taken before TCRalphabeta/CD19-depleted stem cell transplant. DNA of the CDR3: TGTGCCAGCAGTTTTTCGCAGGGAATATACGGCTACACCTTC. Its protein is CASSFSQGIYGYTF.